What follows are 17 T cell receptor beta chains derived from one specimen sequenced in a study of blood T cell repertoires in COVID-19. Libraries were prepared by immunoSEQ multiplex PCR; TCRdb keeps only in-frame clonotypes and omits some of them. The table shows about 200,000 clones, with around 80% occurring only once. What was sequenced was peripheral blood. The receptor source for this set is a human donor in a cohort sampled during active COVID-19.

The rearrangement joins TRBV11-3 to TRBJ2-1, with TRBD1 matching over 7 bases. CDR3 length: 15 residues. From germline, CDR1 is SGHNT and CDR2 YENEEA. The ends lost 5 bases at V and 0 bases at J; junction bases unmatched: 4. In DNA, the CDR3 is TGTGCCAGCAGCGAGACAGGGAACTCCTACAATGAGCAGTTCTTC. As protein: CASSETGNSYNEQFF. The full variable domain, with the rest looked up from reference TRBV11-3 and TRBJ2-1, is EAGVVQSPRYKIIEKKQPVAFWCNPISGHNTLYWYLQNLGQGPELLIRYENEEAVDDSQLPKDRFSAERLKGVDSTLKIQPAELGDSAVYLCASSETGNSYNEQFFGPGTRLTVL.

The DNA for the CDR3 is TGCGCCAGCAGCTGGGGACAGTGGACTAATGAAAAACTGTTTTTT. It translates to CASSWGQWTNEKLFF. The genes are TRBV5-1 and TRBJ1-4; 7 nucleotides agree with TRBD1. Germline values: CDR1 SGHRS, CDR2 YFSETQ. V dropped 3 bases and J dropped 2; count of bases not matched to a gene: 4. This CDR3 is 15 amino acids long. The full variable domain, its missing parts supplied by reference TRBV5-1 and TRBJ1-4, is KAGVTQTPRYLIKTRGQQVTLSCSPISGHRSVSWYQQTPGQGLQFLFEYFSETQRNKGNFPGRFSGRQFSNSRSEMNVSTLELGDSALYLCASSWGQWTNEKLFFGSGTQLSVL.

J is TRBJ1-1 and V is TRBV18, with D unresolved. This CDR3 is 12 amino acids long. From germline, CDR1 is KGHSH and CDR2 LQKENI. The V gene lost 3 bases and the J gene lost 8 bases, with 10 bases spanning the gap. In DNA form, the CDR3 reads TGTGCCAGCTCACCCCCTATGCCGGAAGCTTTCTTT. Protein sequence: CASSPPMPEAFF.

The V call is TRBV28, the J call TRBJ2-3, with D tentatively TRBD1 (5 bases). Per the germline V gene, CDR1 is MDHEN and CDR2 is SYDVKM. This CDR3 has 14 amino acids. V shed 4 bases and J shed 3 bases, with 11 bases lying between them. The CDR3, as DNA: TGTGCCAGCAGTTCGTGGGGCCAGACAGATACGCAGTATTTT. Protein product: CASSSWGQTDTQYF.

Concerning this clone: The same CDR3 is also encoded by other DNA sequences in this sample. The V call is TRBV11-3, the J call TRBJ1-1, with TRBD1 as a possible D gene (6 bases). V lost 5 bases and J 0 bases, leaving 10 bases between the germline ends. The CDR3 is made up of 14 amino acids. Germline CDR1 is SGHNT and CDR2 is YENEEA. In DNA, the CDR3 is TGTGCCAGCAGCCTGGACAGTGTGAACACTGAAGCTTTCTTT. As protein: CASSLDSVNTEAFF. Using reference TRBV11-3 and TRBJ1-1 for the parts outside the CDR3, the full variable domain is EAGVVQSPRYKIIEKKQPVAFWCNPISGHNTLYWYLQNLGQGPELLIRYENEEAVDDSQLPKDRFSAERLKGVDSTLKIQPAELGDSAVYLCASSLDSVNTEAFFGQGTRLTVV.

Only one count was recorded for this clone. This CDR3 reads CSVGSGDTEAFF. The CDR3, as DNA: TGCAGCGTTGGGTCAGGGGACACTGAAGCTTTCTTT. This chain links TRBV29-1 with TRBJ1-1; TRBD1 might be the D (6 bases). Germline values: CDR1 SQVTM, CDR2 ANQGSEA. Deletions cut 4 bases from V and 3 bases from J, with 9 bases between. CDR3 length: 12 residues.

The count of this clone is one. This rearrangement joins TRBV7-8 to TRBJ1-2; maybe TRBD1 (5 bases). Germline V CDR1 and CDR2: SGHVS, FQNEAQ. V lost 0 bases, J lost 2 bases, and 7 bases lay in between. CDR3 length: 14 residues. The CDR3 region has the DNA TGTGCCAGCAGCTTAGCCCCAGGGAACTATGGCTACACCTTC. Amino acids: CASSLAPGNYGYTF.

The chain carries TRBV12-3 or TRBV12-4 and TRBJ1-2; D gene ambiguous. Deletions cut 2 bases from V and 0 bases from J, with 4 bases between. This CDR3 region has 13 residues. The DNA of the CDR3 is TGTGCCAGCAGTTTACAGGCTAACTATGGCTACACCTTC. Protein sequence: CASSLQANYGYTF.

V is TRBV7-2 and J is TRBJ1-6, with D perhaps TRBD1 (5 bases). Germline V gene sequence: CDR1 SGHTA, CDR2 FQGNSA. The CDR3 has 15 residues. Trimming removed 1 base from V and 6 bases from J, with 10 bases in between. The CDR3 coding sequence is TGTGCCAGCAGCTTAGTGGGGCTCACTAATTCACCCCTCCACTTT. This sequence encodes CASSLVGLTNSPLHF.

The count of this clone is one. The chain is built from TRBV19 and TRBJ1-6; D gene ambiguous. The CDR3 loop spans 12 amino acids. Trimming took 4 bases from V and 8 from J, leaving 6 bases between them. Germline V gene lookup returns CDR1 LNHDA and CDR2 SQIVND (reference sequence). CDR3 DNA sequence: TGTGCCAGTAGTACCCCGGATTCACCCCTCCACTTT. Translating gives CASSTPDSPLHF.

The chain couples TRBV19 to TRBJ1-3; D ambiguous. The V end lost 5 bases, the J end lost 3 bases, and 5 bases lay between the germline ends. The CDR3 loop spans 12 amino acids. CDR1 LNHDA and CDR2 SQIVND come from the germline V gene (reference sequence). CDR3 DNA: TGTGCCAGTAGTCTCCTTGGAAACACCATATATTTT. It yields the protein CASSLLGNTIYF.

The chain carries TRBV27 and TRBJ2-7, with no clear D. CDR3 length: 11 residues. Germline V gene lookup returns CDR1 MNHEY and CDR2 SMNVEV (reference sequence). Between the trimmed V and J ends, which lost 6 bases and 3 bases, there was a span of 6 bases. The CDR3 bases are TGTGCCAGCAGGAGAAACTACGAGCAGTACTTC. Translation gives CASRRNYEQYF.

The CDR3 bases are TGTGCCAGCAGGGGGGGGGAATGGAACACTGAAGCTTTCTTT. Residues: CASRGGEWNTEAFF. The V call is TRBV2, the J call TRBJ1-1; D is possibly TRBD1 (5 bases). CDR1 is SNHLY and CDR2 is FYNNEI in the germline V gene. This CDR3 is 14 amino acids long. Trimming removed 6 bases at V and 1 base at J, with 12 bases between. The full variable domain, its missing parts supplied by reference TRBV2 and TRBJ1-1, is EPEVTQTPSHQVTQMGQEVILRCVPISNHLYFYWYRQILGQKVEFLVSFYNNEISEKSEIFDDQFSVERPDGSNFTLKIRSTKLEDSAMYFCASRGGEWNTEAFFGQGTRLTVV.

This clone was seen only a few times. The chain has TRBV6-5 and TRBJ1-5, with TRBD1 matching 10 bases. V shed 9 bases and J 5 bases; nucleotides not matched to a gene: 7. The germline CDR1 and CDR2 sequences are MNHEY and SVGAGI. CDR3 length: 14 amino acids. The CDR3 sequence is CASSIGTGDQPQHF. The CDR3 bases are TGTGCCAGTTCTATAGGGACAGGGGATCAGCCCCAGCATTTT.

V and J are TRBV28 and TRBJ2-6; 8 nucleotides match TRBD1. CDR1 and CDR2 (germline): MDHEN, SYDVKM. The CDR3 spans 17 residues. With V trimmed by 5 bases and J by 2 bases, 8 bases remained unmatched. CDR3 in DNA: TGTGCCAGCAGTCCGCGGACAGGGAACCCTGGGGCCAACGTCCTGACTTTC. It yields the protein CASSPRTGNPGANVLTF. Based on the CDR3 plus reference TRBV28 and TRBJ2-6, the full variable domain is DVKVTQSSRYLVKRTGEKVFLECVQDMDHENMFWYRQDPGLGLRLIYFSYDVKMKEKGDIPEGYSVSREKKERFSLILESASTNQTSMYLCASSPRTGNPGANVLTFGAGSRLTVL.

This clone was seen more than once but under ten times. V usage is TRBV30 and J usage is TRBJ1-5; D is uncertain. Trimming took off 0 bases at V and 9 bases at J, with 15 bases between the two ends. The CDR3 consists of 14 residues. Germline loops: CDR1 GTSNPN, CDR2 SVGIG (reference sequence). CDR3 amino acids: CAWSVTGGDLPQHF. CDR3 DNA sequence: TGTGCCTGGAGTGTAACGGGAGGAGATTTGCCCCAGCATTTT.

V usage is TRBV10-2 and J usage is TRBJ2-3; 13 bases match TRBD2. The junction had 3 bases not matched to a gene; V was cut back by 0 bases and J by 0 bases. Germline values: CDR1 WSHSY, CDR2 SAAADI. The CDR3 spans 18 residues. The CDR3 region has the DNA TGCGCCAGCAGTGAGTCGAGGACTAGCGGGGGAAGCACAGATACGCAGTATTTT. It is translated as CASSESRTSGGSTDTQYF.